The TCR beta chain under discussion was sequenced for a study of blood T cell repertoires in COVID-19. TCRdb's table, derived via immunoSEQ multiplex PCR, lists solely in-frame clones and lacks some. The repertoire holds fewer than 55,000 clones, with approximately 89% as singletons. Germline CDR1 is ENHRY and CDR2 is SYGVKD. This CDR3 has 14 residues. V trimming: 7 bases; J trimming: 4 bases; junction bases outside the gene matches: 2. The gene calls are TRBV10-3 and TRBJ2-3; 13 bases map to TRBD2. This clonotype was sampled from an elderly man with active or convalescent COVID-19. Sequencing used peripheral blood. CDR3 residues: CAITTSGRADTQYF. CDR3 bases: TGTGCCATCACCACTAGCGGGAGGGCAGATACGCAGTATTTT.